Listed here are 25 T cell receptor beta chains from one sample, sequenced in a study of molecular identifiers for immune sequencing clone quantification. TCRdb redid the calling of the PCR reads with MiXCR, one entry per CDR3 protein. Here the sample spans 300,000 to 400,000 distinct CDR3 sequences, about 22% being singletons. Sequencing was performed on naive CD8+ T cells from blood, with Jurkat cell RNA spiked in. The subset here: FACS-sorted CD8+CD4-CCR7+CD45RA+ naive T cells. Receptors originate from a human donor in good health. Some libraries in this study had Jurkat cell RNA spiked in.

The chain couples TRBV28 to TRBJ2-7; D might be TRBD2 (6 bases). The CDR3 consists of 13 residues. The V gene's germline CDR1 is MDHEN and CDR2 SYDVKM. The V end lost 4 bases, the J end lost 7 bases, and 14 bases lay between the germline ends. This chain's CDR3 is CASSSLSGTEQYF. The CDR3 coding sequence is TGTGCCAGCAGTTCATTGTCGGGGACTGAGCAGTACTTC.

This clonotype was recorded a few times. This chain joins TRBV4-3 and TRBJ1-6; unclear D gene. V shed 3 bases and J shed 8 bases, with 20 bases lying between them. The CDR3 is made up of 17 amino acids. CDR1 and CDR2 (germline): LGHNA, YSLEER. CDR3 in amino acids: CASSQNLRRSRDSPLHF. CDR3 nucleotide sequence: TGCGCCAGCAGCCAGAATCTCCGGAGGAGCCGCGATTCACCCCTCCACTTT.

This clonotype was observed many times. The V and J genes are TRBV12-5 and TRBJ2-1, with 10 bases aligning to TRBD2. The CDR3 runs 14 residues. CDR1 and CDR2 (germline): LGHNT, FRNRAP. V dropped 8 bases and J dropped 10; count of bases not matched to a gene: 11. CDR3 region: CASTGLAGVREQFF. Here the CDR3 DNA reads TGTGCTAGTACGGGCCTAGCGGGGGTTAGAGAGCAGTTCTTC.

The gene calls are TRBV2 and TRBJ2-3; TRBD1 is a possible D gene (5 bases). Trimming removed 7 bases at V and 0 bases at J, with 20 bases between. CDR1 and CDR2 from the germline V gene are SNHLY and FYNNEI. The length of the CDR3 is 17 residues. In nucleotides, the CDR3 is TGTGCCAGCACTTCTCTTCCAGGGCCATCTAGCACAGATACGCAGTATTTT. Amino acid sequence: CASTSLPGPSSTDTQYF.

This clonotype was counted a few times. This rearrangement joins TRBV7-8 to TRBJ1-4; perhaps TRBD1 as D (5 bases). Germline lookup yields CDR1 SGHVS and CDR2 FQNEAQ. The CDR3 is made up of 15 amino acids. V was pared by 3 bases and J by 4 bases, with 12 bases between. Here the CDR3 reads CASSLPEGNNEKLFF. The CDR3 coding sequence is TGTGCCAGCAGCTTGCCTGAGGGGAATAATGAAAAACTGTTTTTT.

Many counts were recorded for this clonotype. This sequence joins TRBV27 and TRBJ1-1, with TRBD1 matching 9 bases. After removal of 6 bases from V and 6 bases from J, the junction contained 5 bases not matched to a gene. The CDR3 runs to 13 residues. Germline CDR1 and CDR2: MNHEY and SMNVEV (reference sequence). The DNA of the CDR3 is TGTGCCAGCAGCCAGACAGGGGGTGCTGAAGCTTTCTTT. Encoded protein: CASSQTGGAEAFF.

This clonotype was seen repeatedly, ten times or more. The chain couples TRBV5-1 to TRBJ2-3; no definite D call. Germline V gene lookup returns CDR1 SGHRS and CDR2 YFSETQ. The length of the CDR3 is 14 residues. V lost 4 bases and J 2 bases, leaving 11 bases between the germline ends. This CDR3 is CASSETRNTDTQYF. The CDR3 DNA follows: TGCGCCAGCAGCGAGACCAGAAACACAGATACGCAGTATTTT.

This clonotype came up many times. The J gene is TRBJ2-3, the V gene TRBV7-6, with 9 bases that match TRBD2. Germline V gene sequence: CDR1 SGHVS, CDR2 FNYEAQ. This CDR3 is 18 amino acids long. Trimming cost V 4 bases and J 0 bases; bases outside gene matches: 11. The CDR3 DNA reads TGTGCCAGCAGCTACACTTCTAGCGGGGACCCTAGCACAGATACGCAGTATTTT. The encoded protein is CASSYTSSGDPSTDTQYF.

Remarks on this clonotype: Germline and junction disagree at one end, which may indicate a read error. The CDR3 DNA reads TGCAGCGTTGTAGACAGGGAGAACACTGGAGCTTTCTTT. Translated, it gives CSVVDRENTGAFF. The chain links TRBV29-1 to TRBJ1-1; TRBD1 aligns across 7 bases. Germline-derived CDR1 and CDR2 are SQVTM and ANQGSEA. The CDR3 consists of 13 residues. Variable domain in full (rest from reference TRBV29-1 and TRBJ1-1): SAVISQKPSRDICQRGTSLTIQCQVDSQVTMMFWYRQQPGQSLTLIATANQGSEATYESGFVIDKFPISRPNLTFSTLTVSNMSPEDSSIYLCSVVDRENTGAFFGQGTRLTVV.

This clonotype was seen at least ten times. The chain couples TRBV19 to TRBJ1-3; a possible D gene is TRBD1 (6 bases). The CDR3 spans 16 residues. Between the trimmed V and J ends, which lost 7 bases and 0 bases, there was a span of 16 bases. Germline-derived CDR1 and CDR2 are LNHDA and SQIVND (reference sequence). The CDR3 DNA reads TGTGCCAGTACCGTTGGGACACGGGCCTCTGGAAACACCATATATTTT. Amino acid sequence: CASTVGTRASGNTIYF.

This clonotype came up a few times. V usage is TRBV20-1 and J usage is TRBJ2-5; D is unresolved. The CDR3 runs to 12 residues. From germline, CDR1 is DFQATT and CDR2 SNEGSKA (reference sequence). V was clipped by 1 base and J by 5 bases, with 8 bases between them. CDR3 bases: TGCAGTGCTAGAGTTGTGATCGAGACCCAGTACTTC. Its translation is CSARVVIETQYF.

Regarding this clonotype: Just one base apart from a much larger clone, this may be a read error. The rearrangement uses TRBV29-1 and TRBJ1-1, with D tentatively TRBD1 (6 bases). Germline values: CDR1 SQVTM, CDR2 ANQGSEA. The CDR3 extends over 13 amino acids. CDR3 DNA: TGCAGCGTGAGGGACAACATGAACACTGCAGCTTTCTTT. Its protein is CSVRDNMNTAAFF.

CDR3 region: CASSPQYPTSGGEAQYF. The CDR3 nucleotides read TGTGCCAGCAGTCCTCAGTACCCGACTAGCGGGGGCGAGGCCCAGTACTTC. The chain employs TRBV27 and TRBJ2-5, with 12 nucleotides matching TRBD2. V shed 5 bases, J shed 9 bases, and the junction held 16 bases outside the gene matches. In germline, CDR1 is MNHEY, CDR2 SMNVEV (reference sequence). The CDR3 length is 17 residues.

This clonotype came up many times. The V call is TRBV7-2, the J call TRBJ2-3; 7 bases map to TRBD1. Germline values: CDR1 SGHTA, CDR2 FQGNSA. J lost 2 bases, V lost 3 bases, and 8 bases had no gene match. This CDR3 comprises 16 residues. CDR3 coding DNA: TGTGCCAGCAGCTTCCCCCGAGGGGGCGACACAGATACGCAGTATTTT. Protein: CASSFPRGGDTDTQYF.

This chain links TRBV4-3 with TRBJ2-3; 8 nucleotides line up with TRBD1. CDR3 length: 17 residues. The V gene's germline CDR1 is LGHNA and CDR2 YSLEER. After removal of 0 bases from V and 6 bases from J, the junction contained 11 bases not matched to a gene. The CDR3 sequence: CASSQEGRGTGGDTQYF. The CDR3 nucleotides are TGCGCCAGCAGCCAAGAAGGCCGGGGTACAGGGGGGGATACGCAGTATTTT.

The sample holds a few counts of this clonotype. The junction differs from germline at one of its ends, possibly a read error. The chain employs TRBV7-9 and TRBJ2-7, with TRBD2 as a possible D gene (5 bases). The CDR3 totals 12 residues. Germline CDR1 SEHNR, CDR2 FQNEAQ (reference sequence). The CDR3 sequence is CVSSLLGYEQYF. CDR3 bases: TGTGTCAGCAGCCTACTAGGCTACGAGCAGTACTTC. Supplemented by reference TRBV7-9 and TRBJ2-7, the full variable domain reads DTGVSQNPRHKITKRGQNVTFRCDPISEHNRLYWYRQTLGQGPEFLTYFQNEAQLEKSRLLSDRFSAERPKGSFSTLEIQRTEQGDSAMYLCVSSLLGYEQYFGPGTRLTVT.

This clonotype was found a few times. V gene TRBV7-9 combines with J gene TRBJ2-7; 9 positions match TRBD1. CDR3 length: 15 residues. V dropped 5 bases and J dropped 3; count of bases not matched to a gene: 8. CDR1 is SEHNR, CDR2 FQNEAQ, per germline (reference sequence). This CDR3 is CASSPPGQGFYEQYF. The CDR3 DNA is TGTGCCAGCAGCCCGCCGGGACAGGGCTTCTACGAGCAGTACTTC.

This clonotype appeared a few times. The rearrangement joins TRBV29-1 to TRBJ2-7; D may match TRBD1 or TRBD2 (5 bases each). The CDR3 is 12 residues long. CDR1 and CDR2 from the germline V gene are SQVTM and ANQGSEA. Trimming pared 8 bases from V and 6 bases from J, leaving 17 bases between. CDR3 amino acids: CSTRVGESEQYF. For the CDR3, the DNA is TGCAGCACCCGGGTAGGGGAGAGCGAGCAGTACTTC.

This chain uses TRBV3-1 with TRBJ2-2, with D perhaps being TRBD1 or TRBD2 (5 bases each). V shed 4 bases and J shed 5 bases, with 17 bases lying between them. Germline values: CDR1 LGHDT, CDR2 YNNKEL (reference sequence). The CDR3 runs to 16 residues. CDR3 DNA: TGTGCCAGCAGCCCGGCACCGGGGCATATAACCGGGGAGCTGTTTTTT. Translated: CASSPAPGHITGELFF. The full variable domain, its missing parts supplied by reference TRBV3-1 and TRBJ2-2, is DTAVSQTPKYLVTQMGNDKSIKCEQNLGHDTMYWYKQDSKKFLKIMFSYNNKELIINETVPNRFSPKSPDKAHLNLHINSLELGDSAVYFCASSPAPGHITGELFFGEGSRLTVL.

This clonotype was detected a few times. V gene TRBV7-8 combines with J gene TRBJ2-7; perhaps TRBD2 as D (5 bases). The CDR3 consists of 16 residues. Germline V gene lookup returns CDR1 SGHVS and CDR2 FQNEAQ. The V and J ends lost 1 base and 0 bases respectively, with 13 bases between them. The CDR3 nucleotides are TGTGCCAGCAGCTTAGAAGAGGGTCCCCTCTCCTACGAGCAGTACTTC. Protein product: CASSLEEGPLSYEQYF. Full variable domain (missing parts from reference TRBV7-8 and TRBJ2-7): GAGVSQSPRYKVAKRGQDVALRCDPISGHVSLFWYQQALGQGPEFLTYFQNEAQLDKSGLPSDRFFAERPEGSVSTLKIQRTQQEDSAVYLCASSLEEGPLSYEQYFGPGTRLTVT.

This clonotype appeared many times. The chain combines TRBV9 with TRBJ2-2, with TRBD1 identical over 12 bases. The trim removed 4 bases at V and 4 bases at J, leaving 5 bases unmatched. Germline V lookup: CDR1 SGDLS, CDR2 YYNGEE. The CDR3 is made up of 16 amino acids. The CDR3 sequence is CASSPGQGARTGELFF. The CDR3 DNA is TGTGCCAGCAGCCCGGGACAGGGGGCCCGCACCGGGGAGCTGTTTTTT.

This clonotype was seen a handful of times. The chain links TRBV27 to TRBJ2-3, with 9 bases matching TRBD2. CDR1 MNHEY and CDR2 SMNVEV come from the germline V gene (reference sequence). The ends lost 2 bases at V and 4 bases at J; junction bases unmatched: 10. The CDR3 loop spans 17 amino acids. This CDR3 is CASSLLGSGRWSDTQYF. Written as DNA, the CDR3 is TGTGCCAGCAGTTTACTAGGTAGCGGGAGATGGTCAGATACGCAGTATTTT.

This clonotype was picked up many times. The rearrangement joins TRBV4-1 to TRBJ1-4; D gene unclear. The CDR3 extends over 18 amino acids. V was clipped by 1 base and J by 5 bases, with 20 bases between them. Germline V gives CDR1 MGHRA, CDR2 YSYEKL. The CDR3 is CASSQGVDRAGKNEKLFF. The DNA of the CDR3 is TGCGCCAGCAGCCAAGGCGTTGACCGGGCAGGAAAAAATGAAAAACTGTTTTTT.

This clonotype has more than one count but fewer than ten. V and J are TRBV5-6 and TRBJ2-7, with TRBD1 matching 7 bases. The CDR3 loop spans 15 amino acids. With V trimmed by 0 bases and J by 2 bases, 5 bases remained unmatched. Germline V gives CDR1 SGHDT, CDR2 YYEEEE. The CDR3 DNA reads TGTGCCAGCAGCTTGGCAGGGGGTCTGACCTACGAGCAGTACTTC. Protein product: CASSLAGGLTYEQYF.

The rearrangement links TRBV13 to TRBJ2-1; 11 positions match TRBD2. CDR3 size: 17 residues. Germline V gene sequence: CDR1 PRHDT, CDR2 FYEKMQ (reference sequence). Losses at the gene ends were 4 bases for V and 7 bases for J; bases not matched to a gene: 12. CDR3 in DNA: TGTGCCAGCAGCTCCCAAAAACTAGCGGGAGTTTTGAATGAGCAGTTCTTC. Its translation is CASSSQKLAGVLNEQFF.